This entry lists 30 T cell receptor beta chains sequenced from one sample in a study of blood T cell repertoires in COVID-19. This table comes from immunoSEQ multiplex PCR, and its TCRdb copy is limited to in-frame clones, with some not included. The sample shows under 150,000 clones, around 83% of them seen only once. The source material was PBMCs or T cells enriched from blood (not recorded which). These receptors came from a woman between 50 and 59 years old who had been exposed to COVID-19.

V and J are TRBV7-9 and TRBJ2-1, with D tentatively TRBD1 (6 bases). CDR1 SEHNR and CDR2 FQNEAQ come from the germline V gene (reference sequence). Trimming removed 4 bases from V and 1 base from J, with 14 bases in between. This CDR3 has 16 residues. The CDR3 DNA is TGTGCCAGCAGCTCGTCGTGGACAGCTTCCTACAATGAGCAGTTCTTC. Translating gives CASSSSWTASYNEQFF.

The chain links TRBV5-6 to TRBJ2-7; 8 bases are a match to TRBD1. J lost 2 bases, V lost 0 bases, and 4 bases had no gene match. This CDR3 has 15 amino acids. The germline V gene has CDR1 SGHDT and CDR2 YYEEEE. The DNA for the CDR3 is TGTGCCAGCAGCTTGGTCTCGGGACAGGCCTACGAGCAGTACTTC. It encodes CASSLVSGQAYEQYF.

The rearrangement uses TRBV7-9 and TRBJ2-7; 7 bases are a match to TRBD1. Germline V gene sequence: CDR1 SEHNR, CDR2 FQNEAQ (reference sequence). V trimming: 0 bases; J trimming: 6 bases; junction bases outside the gene matches: 5. The CDR3 extends over 14 amino acids. The CDR3 coding sequence is TGTGCCAGCAGCTTAGCTGAGACAGGGCGCGAGCAGTACTTC. As protein: CASSLAETGREQYF.

The V gene is TRBV6-5, the J gene TRBJ2-7; D might be TRBD2 (5 bases). CDR3 length: 13 residues. V shed 8 bases and J shed 5 bases, with 16 bases lying between them. The germline CDR1 and CDR2 sequences are MNHEY and SVGAGI. The CDR3 sequence is CASLGLLSHEQYF. The CDR3 coding sequence is TGTGCCAGCCTAGGACTCCTTTCCCACGAGCAGTACTTC.

The chain couples TRBV6-5 to TRBJ2-4; no reliable D call. The germline V and J ends were trimmed by 7 bases and 4 bases, with 17 bases remaining between them. Germline V gene sequence: CDR1 MNHEY, CDR2 SVGAGI. The CDR3 is 15 amino acids. The CDR3 loop reads CASKAGFGSKNIQYF. DNA for the CDR3: TGTGCCAGCAAGGCCGGTTTCGGGTCGAAAAACATTCAGTACTTC.

V and J are TRBV19 and TRBJ2-6; TRBD1 matches at 7 bases. The CDR3 length is 15 residues. V lost 6 bases to trimming and J lost 2 bases; unmatched junction nucleotides: 4. CDR1 LNHDA and CDR2 SQIVND come from the germline V gene (reference sequence). CDR3 sequence reads: CASSKTGTGANVLTF. The CDR3 DNA sequence: TGTGCCAGTAGCAAGACAGGGACTGGGGCCAACGTCCTGACTTTC. Looking up the rest from reference TRBV19 and TRBJ2-6 gives the full variable domain: DGGITQSPKYLFRKEGQNVTLSCEQNLNHDAMYWYRQDPGQGLRLIYYSQIVNDFQKGDIAEGYSVSREKKESFPLTVTSAQKNPTAFYLCASSKTGTGANVLTFGAGSRLTVL.

V gene TRBV9 combines with J gene TRBJ2-3, with D unresolved. Per germline, CDR1 SGDLS and CDR2 YYNGEE. This CDR3 is built from 14 residues. V shed 0 bases and J shed 2 bases, with 7 bases lying between them. The CDR3 sequence: CASSVEAVTDTQYF. The CDR3 nucleotides are TGTGCCAGCAGCGTAGAGGCGGTCACAGATACGCAGTATTTT.

This clone was detected once. J is TRBJ1-6 and V is TRBV30; the match to TRBD1 covers 8 bases. Looked up from germline, CDR1 is GTSNPN and CDR2 is SVGIG (reference sequence). Germline trimming cut 3 bases from V and 7 bases from J; bases unmatched to any gene: 8. This CDR3 has 15 amino acids. The CDR3 here is CAWSGQGGENSPLHF. CDR3 in DNA: TGTGCCTGGAGCGGACAGGGCGGGGAAAATTCACCCCTCCACTTT.

This chain uses TRBV12-3 or TRBV12-4 with TRBJ1-1; D remains ambiguous. The CDR3 runs 13 residues. V dropped 7 bases and J dropped 4 bases, with 13 bases sitting between them. Here the CDR3 DNA reads TGTGCCAGCACTCGATTGGAGGGCACTGAAGCTTTCTTT. Its translation is CASTRLEGTEAFF.

This clone has a single count. This rearrangement joins TRBV9 to TRBJ1-1; D possibly corresponds to TRBD1 (5 bases). The germline V gene encodes CDR1 SGDLS and CDR2 YYNGEE. The CDR3 extends over 17 amino acids. The V end lost 7 bases, the J end lost 1 base, and 23 bases lay between the germline ends. DNA for the CDR3: TGTGCCAGCCCTAACGGGAGGGACTGCCGTAGGAACACTGAAGCTTTCTTT. Amino acid sequence: CASPNGRDCRRNTEAFF.

The V call is TRBV4-3, the J call TRBJ2-2, with D maybe TRBD2 (6 bases). The CDR3 is 18 amino acids. Trimming left V 5 bases short and J 0 bases short, with 19 bases between. Germline CDR1 LGHNA, CDR2 YSLEER. CDR3 region: CASSDGTLGAANTGELFF. Here the CDR3 DNA reads TGCGCCAGCAGCGACGGGACTCTCGGAGCCGCGAACACCGGGGAGCTGTTTTTT.

V usage is TRBV19 and J usage is TRBJ1-4; 7 bases fit TRBD1. This CDR3 comprises 13 residues. Looked up from germline, CDR1 is LNHDA and CDR2 is SQIVND (reference sequence). The J segment lost 11 bases and the V segment lost 4 bases, leaving 7 bases of the junction unmatched. In DNA form, the CDR3 reads TGTGCCAGTAGTACCACTGGACAGGCCAAACTGTTTTTT. Amino acid sequence: CASSTTGQAKLFF.

This chain uses TRBV15 with TRBJ2-7; 7 bases are a match to TRBD2. The germline gives CDR1 LNHNV, CDR2 YYDKDF (reference sequence). V dropped 1 base and J dropped 4; count of bases not matched to a gene: 10. The CDR3 runs to 16 residues. The chain's CDR3 is CATSRGGGSRNYEQYF. The CDR3 DNA reads TGTGCCACCAGCAGAGGTGGCGGGAGCCGGAATTACGAGCAGTACTTC. Drawing the rest from reference TRBV15 and TRBJ2-7, the complete variable domain is DAMVIQNPRYQVTQFGKPVTLSCSQTLNHNVMYWYQQKSSQAPKLLFHYYDKDFNNEADTPDNFQSRRPNTSFCFLDIRSPGLGDTAMYLCATSRGGGSRNYEQYFGPGTRLTVT.

V usage is TRBV6-6 and J usage is TRBJ1-1, with D possibly matching TRBD1 (6 bases). The germline CDR1 and CDR2 sequences are MNHNY and SVGAGI (reference sequence). Trimming removed 0 bases from V and 6 bases from J, with 11 bases in between. The CDR3 consists of 14 residues. The CDR3 DNA reads as TGTGCCAGCAGTTACTCCTGGGGGACACCTGAAGCTTTCTTT. Its translation is CASSYSWGTPEAFF.

V usage is TRBV10-3 and J usage is TRBJ2-7, with D possibly being TRBD1 (5 bases). The CDR3 is made up of 12 amino acids. Germline CDR1 reads ENHRY; CDR2 reads SYGVKD. V was trimmed by 3 bases and J by 5 bases, leaving 8 bases between them. CDR3 loop: CAISDSGHEQYF. DNA of the CDR3: TGTGCCATCAGTGATTCAGGGCACGAGCAGTACTTC.

The genes are TRBV5-6 and TRBJ2-3; 14 bases are shared with TRBD2. The germline gives CDR1 SGHDT, CDR2 YYEEEE. The CDR3 runs to 17 residues. V was clipped by 4 bases and J by 0 bases; unmatched bases: 4. This chain's CDR3 is CASSRLAGGISTDTQYF. In DNA form, the CDR3 reads TGTGCCAGCAGCAGACTAGCGGGAGGGATCAGCACAGATACGCAGTATTTT.

A single count supports this clone. The J gene is TRBJ2-7, the V gene TRBV14, with 10 bases matching TRBD1. CDR3 length: 18 amino acids. CDR1 is SGHDN and CDR2 is FVKESK in the germline V gene. Trimming removed 1 base from V and 2 bases from J; junction bases left unmatched: 11. The CDR3 is CASSQAPGQGRWTYEQYF. The CDR3, as DNA: TGTGCCAGCAGCCAAGCTCCGGGACAGGGGAGATGGACCTACGAGCAGTACTTC. Supplemented by reference TRBV14 and TRBJ2-7, the full variable domain reads EAGVTQFPSHSVIEKGQTVTLRCDPISGHDNLYWYRRVMGKEIKFLLHFVKESKQDESGMPNNRFLAERTGGTYSTLKVQPAELEDSGVYFCASSQAPGQGRWTYEQYFGPGTRLTVT.

The rearrangement uses TRBV19 and TRBJ2-1; TRBD2 aligns across 10 bases. The CDR3 consists of 15 residues. Germline CDR1 reads LNHDA; CDR2 reads SQIVND (reference sequence). Unmatched junction bases numbered 5, after V lost 3 bases and J lost 6 bases. CDR3 DNA: TGTGCCAGTAGTATTAAGCGGGAGGGTCGCAATGAGCAGTTCTTC. Protein sequence: CASSIKREGRNEQFF.

The chain joins TRBV2 to TRBJ1-1; TRBD1 aligns across 9 bases. This CDR3 is 15 amino acids long. V lost 6 bases and J lost 0; bases outside the gene matches: 5. In germline, CDR1 is SNHLY, CDR2 FYNNEI. CDR3 nucleotide sequence: TGTGCCAGCAGCCCTAGGACAGGGGTGAACACTGAAGCTTTCTTT. The encoded protein is CASSPRTGVNTEAFF.

The chain recombines TRBV19 with TRBJ1-1, with 11 bases lining up with TRBD1. V shed 5 bases and J 4 bases; nucleotides not matched to a gene: 12. Germline CDR1 reads LNHDA; CDR2 reads SQIVND (reference sequence). This CDR3 comprises 17 residues. CDR3 residues: CASSDPGTGGFGTEAFF. The CDR3 DNA reads TGTGCCAGTAGTGACCCTGGGACAGGGGGTTTTGGCACTGAAGCTTTCTTT.

The J gene is TRBJ2-5, the V gene TRBV11-2; TRBD1 matches 8 bases. Looked up from germline, CDR1 is SGHAT and CDR2 is FQNNGV. With V trimmed by 4 bases and J by 1 base, 5 bases remained unmatched. The CDR3 contains 15 residues. The CDR3 DNA is TGTGCCAGCAGCTCCGGGACAGGAGTCCAAGAGACCCAGTACTTC. The encoded protein is CASSSGTGVQETQYF.

This clone occurred once. V gene TRBV7-3 combines with J gene TRBJ2-5; 8 bases agree with TRBD1. Germline V lookup: CDR1 SGHTA, CDR2 FQGTGA. CDR3 length: 13 amino acids. V was clipped by 5 bases and J by 4 bases; unmatched bases: 3. CDR3 sequence: CASSAQGGETQYF. CDR3 sequence (DNA): TGTGCCAGCAGCGCACAGGGGGGAGAGACCCAGTACTTC.

The V call is TRBV11-2, the J call TRBJ1-6; 9 bases are a match to TRBD1. The V and J ends lost 3 bases and 9 bases, in that order; junction bases with no gene match: 15. The CDR3 contains 18 residues. Germline V lookup: CDR1 SGHAT, CDR2 FQNNGV. The CDR3 region is CASSFHGTGSLVGSPLHF. CDR3 coding DNA: TGTGCCAGCAGCTTCCATGGGACAGGGAGTCTGGTTGGTTCACCCCTCCACTTT.

This sequence joins TRBV5-4 and TRBJ2-7; TRBD1 is a possible D gene (5 bases). Trimming took off 0 bases at V and 2 bases at J, with 24 bases between the two ends. This CDR3 comprises 19 residues. Germline V gives CDR1 SGHNT, CDR2 YYREEE (reference sequence). The CDR3 is CASSLGGRERPLIPYEQYF. CDR3 coding DNA: TGTGCCAGCAGCTTGGGAGGCAGGGAACGGCCCTTAATCCCCTACGAGCAGTACTTC. Drawing the rest from reference TRBV5-4 and TRBJ2-7, the complete variable domain is ETGVTQSPTHLIKTRGQQVTLRCSSQSGHNTVSWYQQALGQGPQFIFQYYREEENGRGNFPPRFSGLQFPNYSSELNVNALELDDSALYLCASSLGGRERPLIPYEQYFGPGTRLTVT.

CDR3 nucleotides: TGCAGCGCTGTTACCCTAGCGGGGGGGCACGGTGAGCAGTTCTTC. Protein sequence: CSAVTLAGGHGEQFF. The chain combines TRBV29-1 with TRBJ2-1; 12 positions agree with TRBD2. Unmatched junction bases numbered 13, after V lost 7 bases and J lost 9 bases. This CDR3 comprises 15 residues. Germline V CDR1 and CDR2: SQVTM, ANQGSEA.

A single count supports this clone. The J gene is TRBJ2-5, the V gene TRBV30, with 7 nucleotides matching TRBD2. The trim removed 1 base at V and 2 bases at J, leaving 13 bases unmatched. CDR1 and CDR2 from the germline V gene are GTSNPN and SVGIG (reference sequence). This CDR3 is 17 amino acids long. CDR3 sequence (DNA): TGTGCCTGGAGTGGGGGTCTCCGAGCGGGACCTCAAGAGACCCAGTACTTC. Protein sequence: CAWSGGLRAGPQETQYF.

The chain employs TRBV29-1 and TRBJ2-3, with 9 bases identical to TRBD2. The CDR3 runs to 15 residues. Germline values: CDR1 SQVTM, CDR2 ANQGSEA. The V gene end was trimmed by 4 bases and the J gene end by 2 bases; junction bases not matched to a gene: 7. This chain's CDR3 is CSVASIAGVTDTQYF. In nucleotides, the CDR3 is TGCAGCGTTGCTTCTATAGCGGGAGTCACAGATACGCAGTATTTT.

J is TRBJ2-5 and V is TRBV29-1, with TRBD2 identical over 12 bases. The V gene end was trimmed by 4 bases and the J gene end by 2 bases; junction bases not matched to a gene: 5. There are 15 residues in the CDR3. The V gene's germline CDR1 is SQVTM and CDR2 ANQGSEA. CDR3 sequence reads: CSVAYLAGGQETQYF. The CDR3 nucleotides are TGCAGCGTTGCGTATCTAGCGGGGGGGCAAGAGACCCAGTACTTC.

Many counts were recorded for this clone. The chain has TRBV5-5 and TRBJ1-5, with TRBD1 as a possible D gene (6 bases). The V end was cut by 0 bases, the J end by 6 bases, with 7 bases between. CDR1 is SGHKS, CDR2 YYEKEE, per germline (reference sequence). The CDR3 is made up of 13 amino acids. CDR3 amino acids: CASSLGGRQPQHF. The CDR3 nucleotides are TGTGCCAGCAGCTTGGGGGGGCGTCAGCCCCAGCATTTT. Supplemented by reference TRBV5-5 and TRBJ1-5, the full variable domain reads DAGVTQSPTHLIKTRGQQVTLRCSPISGHKSVSWYQQVLGQGPQFIFQYYEKEERGRGNFPDRFSARQFPNYSSELNVNALLLGDSALYLCASSLGGRQPQHFGDGTRLSIL.

The rearrangement uses TRBV19 and TRBJ1-1; D is uncertain. The CDR3 spans 13 residues. Trimming took 4 bases from V and 1 from J, leaving 7 bases between them. Per the germline V gene, CDR1 is LNHDA and CDR2 is SQIVND (reference sequence). The CDR3 nucleotides are TGTGCCAGTAGTAGGCCGGGGAACACTGAAGCTTTCTTT. It translates to CASSRPGNTEAFF.